This T cell receptor (beta chain) derives from a study of cytomegalovirus exposure and HLA in healthy donors. V trimming: 2 bases; J trimming: 0 bases; junction bases outside the gene matches: 4. The germline CDR1 and CDR2 sequences are SGHDT and YYEEEE. The CDR3 extends over 16 amino acids. It was with 60 Vbeta and 13 Jbeta primers that the PCR ran. Some clones are missing from TCRdb's copy, which holds only in-frame ones; the method was immunoSEQ multiplex PCR. The data contain over 200,000 clones, 85% of them singletons. Study-wide findings and caveats: V- and J-gene trimming in TCR beta was tied to a missense DCLRE1C variant by an analysis performed later.

Worth noting for this clone: What it recognizes is unknown.

V and J are TRBV5-6 and TRBJ2-2; 7 bases are shared with TRBD1. Sequenced sample: PBMCs. The source is a human donor in good health. CDR3 residues: CASSFGTASNTGELFF. The CDR3 nucleotides are TGTGCCAGCAGCTTTGGGACAGCATCGAACACCGGGGAGCTGTTTTTT.